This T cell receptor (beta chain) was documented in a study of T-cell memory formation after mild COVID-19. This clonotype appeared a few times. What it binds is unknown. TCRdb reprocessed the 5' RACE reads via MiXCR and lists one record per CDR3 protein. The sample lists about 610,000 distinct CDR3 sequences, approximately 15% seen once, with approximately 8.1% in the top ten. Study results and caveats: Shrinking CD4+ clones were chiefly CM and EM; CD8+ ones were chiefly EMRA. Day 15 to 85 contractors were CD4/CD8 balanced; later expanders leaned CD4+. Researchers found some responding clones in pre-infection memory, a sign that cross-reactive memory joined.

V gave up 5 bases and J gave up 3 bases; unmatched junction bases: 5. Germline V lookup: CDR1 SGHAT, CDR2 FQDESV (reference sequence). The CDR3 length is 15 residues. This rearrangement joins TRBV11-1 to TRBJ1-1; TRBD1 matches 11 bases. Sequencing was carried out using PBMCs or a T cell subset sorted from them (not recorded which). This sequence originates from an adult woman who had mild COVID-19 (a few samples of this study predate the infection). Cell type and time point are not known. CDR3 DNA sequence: TGTGCCAGCAGCCCTGGGGACAGGGGGTACACTGAAGCTTTCTTT. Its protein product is CASSPGDRGYTEAFF.